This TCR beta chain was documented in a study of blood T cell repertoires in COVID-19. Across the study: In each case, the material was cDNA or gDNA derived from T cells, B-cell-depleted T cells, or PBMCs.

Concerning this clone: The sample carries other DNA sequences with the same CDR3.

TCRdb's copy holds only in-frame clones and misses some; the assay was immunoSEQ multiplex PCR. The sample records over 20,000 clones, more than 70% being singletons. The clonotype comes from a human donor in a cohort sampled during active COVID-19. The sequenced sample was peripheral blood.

Here the CDR3 reads CASRTNQPQHF. The CDR3 DNA reads as TGTGCCAGCAGAACAAATCAGCCCCAGCATTTT. J is TRBJ1-5 and V is TRBV28; D gene uncertain. Trimming removed 6 bases from V and 4 bases from J, with 4 bases in between. Germline V gene lookup returns CDR1 MDHEN and CDR2 SYDVKM. CDR3 size: 11 residues.